Listed below are T cell receptor beta chains from one sample, sequenced in a study of shared clonotypes between healthy human individuals. This table comes from immunoSEQ multiplex PCR, and its TCRdb copy is limited to in-frame clones, with some not included. The repertoire holds some 2,100,000 clones, with 90% to 95% as singletons. Sequencing input: naive CD8+ T cells from PBMCs. The receptor source for this set is a man younger than 35 in good health. Some clones in this sample may be carry-over from other donors' samples. The CDR3 runs from the conserved cysteine through the conserved F or W. Fields, in order: J gene, D gene, V gene, clone size, CDR3 protein, CDR3 DNA. D genes are given only for firm matches. Clone size appears in some rows only: once, few, many, or a class for an expanded clone.

>TRBJ2-2|TRBD1|TRBV7-9|NA
CASSDRGRLTGELFF
TGTGCCAGCAGCGACAGGGGGCGCCTCACCGGGGAGCTGTTTTTT
>TRBJ2-6|NA|TRBV9|NA
CASSVGSSGANVLTF
TGTGCCAGCAGCGTAGGTAGCTCTGGGGCCAACGTCCTGACTTTC
>TRBJ1-2|NA|TRBV7-9|NA
CASSLEPFYGYTF
TGTGCCAGCAGCTTAGAGCCCTTCTATGGCTACACCTTC
>TRBJ2-5|NA|TRBV14|NA
CASSQEGTQYF
TGTGCCAGCAGCCAAGAGGGGACCCAGTACTTC
>TRBJ2-7|TRBD1|TRBV19|NA
CASSIRGGGYEQYF
TGTGCCAGTAGTATCCGAGGGGGCGGATACGAGCAGTACTTC
>TRBJ2-7|NA|TRBV4-3|NA
CASSPEGRTYEQYF
TGCGCCAGCAGCCCCGAAGGGCGGACCTACGAGCAGTACTTC
>TRBJ2-1|NA|TRBV28|NA
CASSFNLGNEQFF
TGTGCCAGCAGCTTCAATTTGGGCAATGAGCAGTTCTTC
>TRBJ2-5|NA|TRBV7-9|NA
CASSLATGKETQYF
TGTGCCAGCAGCTTAGCCACGGGAAAAGAGACCCAGTACTTC
>TRBJ2-7|NA|TRBV27|NA
CASSLFRPEQWGYEQYF
TGTGCCAGCAGTTTATTCCGTCCTGAACAGTGGGGCTACGAGCAGTACTTC
>TRBJ2-1|TRBD2|TRBV7-3|NA
CASSLTGGSRNEQFF
TGTGCCAGCAGCTTAACGGGCGGGAGTCGAAATGAGCAGTTCTTC
>TRBJ1-2|NA|TRBV29-1|NA
CSVEVAENYGYTF
TGCAGCGTTGAAGTAGCAGAGAACTATGGCTACACCTTC
>TRBJ1-5|NA|TRBV2|NA
CASSEMGGYSNQPQHF
TGTGCCAGCAGTGAAATGGGGGGCTATAGCAATCAGCCCCAGCATTTT
>TRBJ2-7|NA|TRBV27|NA
CASSPTPGHPPGEQYF
TGTGCCAGCAGTCCCACACCGGGACATCCCCCTGGCGAGCAGTACTTC
>TRBJ2-5|TRBD1|TRBV4-1|NA
CASSQSREGTDQETQYF
TGCGCCAGCAGCCAAAGCCGGGAAGGGACAGACCAAGAGACCCAGTACTTC
>TRBJ2-5|NA|TRBV11-2|NA
CASSPYGETRNEETQYF
TGTGCCAGCAGCCCATATGGCGAGACACGGAATGAAGAGACCCAGTACTTC
>TRBJ1-1|TRBD1|TRBV29-1|NA
CSASTGYLEAFF
TGCAGCGCTTCGACAGGGTACCTTGAAGCTTTCTTT
>TRBJ2-1|NA|TRBV7-8|NA
CASSLGLATNNEQFF
TGTGCCAGCAGCTTAGGTCTAGCGACTAACAATGAGCAGTTCTTC
>TRBJ1-1|NA|TRBV28|few
CASSFPPGGNTEAFF
TGTGCCAGCAGTTTCCCCCCGGGAGGGAACACTGAAGCTTTCTTT
>TRBJ1-3|NA|TRBV10-1|few
CASSVGGQVSGNTIYF
TGCGCCAGCAGTGTCGGGGGGCAAGTCTCTGGAAACACCATATATTTT
>TRBJ1-5|NA|TRBV2|few
CASSPPGTLAPQHF
TGTGCCAGCAGCCCACCCGGGACACTCGCGCCCCAGCATTTT
>TRBJ2-1|TRBD1|TRBV7-8|NA
CASRQGAFVEQFF
TGTGCCAGCAGACAGGGGGCGTTTGTTGAGCAGTTCTTC
>TRBJ2-7|TRBD2|TRBV6-5|NA
CASNPRGGEGEQYF
TGTGCCAGCAATCCGCGGGGAGGGGAGGGCGAGCAGTACTTC
>TRBJ2-1|NA|TRBV7-9|NA
CASSQGGDFPPYNEQFF
TGTGCCAGCAGCCAGGGGGGGGACTTTCCCCCCTACAATGAGCAGTTCTTC
>TRBJ2-7|NA|TRBV27|NA
CASSLLPGAGYEQYF
TGTGCCAGCAGTTTACTTCCGGGGGCTGGGTACGAGCAGTACTTC
>TRBJ2-7|TRBD1|TRBV15|NA
CATSSRTGGSYEQYF
TGTGCCACCAGCAGTAGGACAGGGGGTTCCTACGAGCAGTACTTC
>TRBJ2-1|NA|TRBV27|NA
CASSARSLDREQFF
TGTGCCAGCAGTGCTAGGAGTTTGGACCGTGAGCAGTTCTTC
>TRBJ1-5|NA|TRBV19|NA
CASRGWMYSNQPQHF
TGTGCCAGTAGAGGGTGGATGTATAGCAATCAGCCCCAGCATTTT
>TRBJ2-1|NA|TRBV11-3|NA
CASSSTSTDSPNEQFF
TGTGCCAGCAGCTCGACGTCCACCGACTCACCCAATGAGCAGTTCTTC
>TRBJ2-5|TRBD2|TRBV7-3|NA
CASSLRASGSGETQYF
TGTGCCAGCAGCTTAAGGGCTAGCGGGAGCGGGGAGACCCAGTACTTC
>TRBJ2-7|NA|TRBV28|NA
CASSPPGRDEVYEQYF
TGTGCCAGCAGCCCCCCGGGGCGGGATGAGGTTTACGAGCAGTACTTC
>TRBJ2-2|TRBD2|TRBV27|NA
CASSLSTSGRVRSTGELFF
TGTGCCAGCAGTTTATCGACTAGCGGGAGGGTGAGAAGCACCGGGGAGCTGTTTTTT
>TRBJ2-3|NA|TRBV21-1|once
CASSKGFGRLAESTDTQYF
TGTGCCAGCAGCAAAGGGTTTGGGAGGTTAGCCGAAAGCACAGATACGCAGTATTTT
>TRBJ2-7|TRBD2|TRBV27|NA
CASSSGTSVFEQYF
TGTGCCAGCAGTTCAGGGACTAGCGTTTTCGAGCAGTACTTC
>TRBJ2-7|TRBD1|TRBV6-5|NA
CASSYSKGDSSYEQYF
TGTGCCAGCAGTTACTCGAAAGGGGACAGCTCCTACGAGCAGTACTTC
>TRBJ2-7|NA|TRBV5-1|NA
CASSLLPGASPYEQYF
TGCGCCAGCAGCTTGTTACCGGGGGCTTCCCCCTACGAGCAGTACTTC
>TRBJ1-4|NA|TRBV28|NA
CASTPGRGSTNEKLFF
TGTGCCAGCACCCCTGGCAGGGGAAGTACTAATGAAAAACTGTTTTTT
>TRBJ2-1|TRBD2|TRBV2|NA
CASSGLAGESGEQFF
TGTGCCAGCTCAGGACTAGCGGGAGAATCCGGTGAGCAGTTCTTC
>TRBJ1-5|NA|TRBV28|NA
CASSPGRAINQPQHF
TGTGCCAGCAGTCCCGGCCGGGCCATCAATCAGCCCCAGCATTTT
>TRBJ2-1|TRBD1|TRBV2|NA
CASSGDRGVPTSYNEQFF
TGTGCCAGCAGTGGGGACAGGGGCGTCCCAACCTCCTACAATGAGCAGTTCTTC
>TRBJ2-1|NA|TRBV27|NA
CASSPPRAGGEQFF
TGTGCCAGCAGTCCCCCGCGGGCAGGCGGTGAGCAGTTCTTC